This TCR beta chain was identified during a study of OX40 agonist ivuxolimab in advanced cancers. About the study: Earlier anti-PD-1, anti-PD-L1 or anti-CTLA-4 therapy was permitted; 30% to 50% had received some.

Samples were taken at baseline and on day 1 of cycles 4 and 7. Study-wide findings and caveats: CD4+ and CD8+ blood T cells expanded clonally by week 6 at 0.1 to 3.0 mg/kg. Averaged across samples, CD8+ T cells carried more expanded clones than CD4+ did.

This CDR3 has 12 amino acids. Germline assignment: CDR1 SGHAT and CDR2 FQNNGV. With 4 bases removed from V and 6 bases from J, the gap between germline ends came to 6 bases. Sequencing was performed with immunoSEQ multiplex PCR; in TCRdb, only in-frame clones are kept and a portion is missing. This table has tens of thousands of clones, about 88% appearing once. In regard to this clone: Its antigen is not known.

The chain has TRBV11-2 and TRBJ2-2, with no clear D. Source: CD4+ or CD8+ T cells sorted from blood, taken in a trial of the OX40 agonist ivuxolimab. The TCR comes from an adult with an advanced solid tumor such as melanoma, head and neck, liver or kidney cancer. In nucleotides, the CDR3 is TGTGCCAGCAGCTATTCGGCCGGGGAGCTGTTTTTT. This translates into CASSYSAGELFF.